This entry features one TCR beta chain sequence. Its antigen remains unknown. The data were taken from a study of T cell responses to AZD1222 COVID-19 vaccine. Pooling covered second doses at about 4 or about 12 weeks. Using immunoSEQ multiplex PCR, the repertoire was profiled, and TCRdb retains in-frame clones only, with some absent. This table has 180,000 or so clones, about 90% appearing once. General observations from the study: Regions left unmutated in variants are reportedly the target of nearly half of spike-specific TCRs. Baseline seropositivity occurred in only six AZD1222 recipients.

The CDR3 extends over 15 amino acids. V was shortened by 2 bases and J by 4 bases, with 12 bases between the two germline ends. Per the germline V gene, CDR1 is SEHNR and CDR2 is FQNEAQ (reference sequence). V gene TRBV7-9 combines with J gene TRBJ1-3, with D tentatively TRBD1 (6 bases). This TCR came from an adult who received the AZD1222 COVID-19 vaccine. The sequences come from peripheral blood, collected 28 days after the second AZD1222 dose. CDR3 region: CASSLTAGAGNTIYF. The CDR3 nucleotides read TGTGCCAGCAGCTTAACGGCAGGGGCAGGAAACACCATATATTTT.